Shown below are 18 T cell receptor beta chains from a single sample sequenced in a study of OX40 agonist ivuxolimab in advanced cancers. The table came from immunoSEQ multiplex PCR; TCRdb's copy has only in-frame clones and leaves some out. Among approximately 76,000 clones listed, approximately 89% were seen once. The sample here was CD4+ or CD8+ T cells sorted from blood, taken in a trial of the OX40 agonist ivuxolimab. These receptors all come from an adult with an advanced solid tumor such as melanoma, head and neck, liver or kidney cancer.

The gene calls are TRBV7-9 and TRBJ2-3; no clear D gene. V was pared by 4 bases and J by 0 bases, with 8 bases between. This CDR3 is 14 amino acids long. The germline gives CDR1 SEHNR, CDR2 FQNEAQ (reference sequence). The CDR3 sequence is CASSSQASTDTQYF. CDR3 nucleotides: TGTGCCAGCAGCTCCCAGGCTAGCACAGATACGCAGTATTTT. Supplemented by reference TRBV7-9 and TRBJ2-3, the full variable domain reads DTGVSQNPRHKITKRGQNVTFRCDPISEHNRLYWYRQTLGQGPEFLTYFQNEAQLEKSRLLSDRFSAERPKGSFSTLEIQRTEQGDSAMYLCASSSQASTDTQYFGPGTRLTVL.

This clone has only one observation. The chain has TRBV5-5 and TRBJ1-1, with 7 bases that match TRBD1. The CDR3 covers 13 residues. J gave up 8 bases and V 3 bases, and 7 bases lay outside the gene matches. Germline values: CDR1 SGHKS, CDR2 YYEKEE (reference sequence). In DNA, the CDR3 is TGTGCCAGCAGCTGGACAGGATCTGCGGAAGCTTTCTTT. Encoded protein: CASSWTGSAEAFF.

The chain couples TRBV27 to TRBJ1-2; no definite D call. The CDR3 contains 15 residues. With 2 bases removed from V and 4 bases from J, the gap between germline ends came to 14 bases. CDR1 and CDR2 (germline): MNHEY, SMNVEV (reference sequence). The CDR3 sequence: CASSLRLGQSYGYTF. Here the CDR3 DNA reads TGTGCCAGCAGTTTACGGCTTGGGCAGAGCTATGGCTACACCTTC.

V and J are TRBV4-2 and TRBJ1-5; D is possibly TRBD1 (6 bases). The CDR3 contains 16 residues. The V gene's germline CDR1 is LGHNA and CDR2 YNFKEQ. V was clipped by 4 bases and J by 5 bases, with 18 bases between them. In nucleotides, the CDR3 is TGTGCCAGCAGCCGAAGCTGGACAGCTATGTATCAGCCCCAGCATTTT. Protein: CASSRSWTAMYQPQHF.

This chain links TRBV19 with TRBJ1-2; 7 bases match TRBD1. There are 14 residues in the CDR3. The V and J ends lost 5 bases and 4 bases, in that order; junction bases with no gene match: 7. In germline, CDR1 is LNHDA, CDR2 SQIVND (reference sequence). CDR3 protein: CASSQRQGGYGYTF. The CDR3 bases are TGTGCCAGTAGTCAACGACAGGGCGGCTATGGCTACACCTTC.

V is TRBV5-6 and J is TRBJ1-6, with a weak D call TRBD1 (6 bases). Between the trimmed V and J ends, which lost 3 bases and 0 bases, there was a span of 19 bases. The CDR3 runs to 19 residues. Germline V gene lookup returns CDR1 SGHDT and CDR2 YYEEEE. The CDR3 DNA is TGTGCCAGCAGCTGGGGGACAAGAAGCTTTAGCTCCTATAATTCACCCCTCCACTTT. Translation: CASSWGTRSFSSYNSPLHF.

The chain employs TRBV4-2 and TRBJ1-1; D unresolved. Germline CDR1 LGHNA, CDR2 YNFKEQ. The CDR3 totals 14 residues. Trimming left V 0 bases short and J 5 bases short, with 10 bases between. DNA for the CDR3: TGTGCCAGCAGCCAAGATCCCCCATCTACTGAAGCTTTCTTT. As protein: CASSQDPPSTEAFF.

The chain combines TRBV7-7 with TRBJ2-3, with TRBD2 matching over 11 bases. The V gene's germline CDR1 is SSHAT and CDR2 FNYEAQ (reference sequence). With V trimmed by 5 bases and J by 4 bases, 8 bases remained unmatched. The CDR3 consists of 16 residues. Here the CDR3 reads CASSLGSSGGPDTQYF. CDR3 nucleotides: TGTGCCAGCAGCCTAGGATCTAGCGGGGGGCCAGATACGCAGTATTTT.

The chain is built from TRBV7-9 and TRBJ1-1; 7 bases match TRBD1. The germline V gene has CDR1 SEHNR and CDR2 FQNEAQ (reference sequence). V dropped 4 bases and J dropped 8; count of bases not matched to a gene: 7. CDR3 size: 13 residues. The CDR3 DNA is TGTGCCAGCAGCTGGAGGTGGGACAGCGAAGCTTTCTTT. Residues: CASSWRWDSEAFF.

This rearrangement joins TRBV28 to TRBJ1-2, with 8 bases fitting TRBD1. CDR1 and CDR2 from the germline V gene are MDHEN and SYDVKM. This CDR3 is built from 16 residues. V lost 4 bases, J lost 4 bases, and 11 bases stayed unmatched. For the CDR3, the DNA is TGTGCCAGCAGTTCTGCCGGGACAGGCGCGCCCTATGGCTACACCTTC. This codes for CASSSAGTGAPYGYTF.

This rearrangement joins TRBV30 to TRBJ1-3; TRBD1 might be the D (6 bases). The germline V gene has CDR1 GTSNPN and CDR2 SVGIG (reference sequence). V dropped 4 bases and J dropped 1 base, with 11 bases sitting between them. The CDR3 is 14 residues long. This chain's CDR3 is CAWMGAGSGNTIYF. In DNA form, the CDR3 reads TGTGCCTGGATGGGGGCCGGTTCTGGAAACACCATATATTTT.

The genes are TRBV23-1 and TRBJ2-4; D call uncertain. TRBV23-1 is an ORF, and what it does is uncertain. Deletions cut 1 base from V and 9 bases from J, with 28 bases between. CDR3 length: 19 residues. The CDR3 protein is CASSQFRCFVFGLRSIQYF. The CDR3 nucleotides read TGCGCCAGCAGTCAATTTCGGTGTTTCGTGTTTGGTTTGCGGAGCATTCAGTACTTC.

This chain connects TRBV9 to TRBJ2-2; D is unresolved. Trimming shortened V by 5 bases and J by 1 base, and 9 bases separated the two germline ends. The germline V gene has CDR1 SGDLS and CDR2 YYNGEE. The CDR3 loop spans 14 amino acids. The CDR3 here is CASSIRGNTGELFF. The CDR3, as DNA: TGTGCCAGCAGTATTCGTGGGAACACCGGGGAGCTGTTTTTT.

The chain combines TRBV19 with TRBJ1-1, with D uncertain. V dropped 7 bases and J dropped 1 base, with 13 bases sitting between them. Germline values: CDR1 LNHDA, CDR2 SQIVND (reference sequence). The CDR3 sequence is 14 residues long. The CDR3 loop reads CASNDALQNTEAFF. The CDR3 DNA follows: TGTGCCAGTAACGACGCCTTGCAGAACACTGAAGCTTTCTTT. Looking up the rest from reference TRBV19 and TRBJ1-1 gives the full variable domain: DGGITQSPKYLFRKEGQNVTLSCEQNLNHDAMYWYRQDPGQGLRLIYYSQIVNDFQKGDIAEGYSVSREKKESFPLTVTSAQKNPTAFYLCASNDALQNTEAFFGQGTRLTVV.

This clone appeared once. The chain recombines TRBV19 with TRBJ1-1, with D possibly TRBD1 on 6 matching bases. The CDR3 totals 17 residues. Trimming removed 5 bases from V and 5 bases from J, with 24 bases in between. Per germline, CDR1 LNHDA and CDR2 SQIVND (reference sequence). This CDR3 is CASSPLAIKTGKTEAFF. The DNA for the CDR3 is TGTGCCAGTAGTCCATTGGCGATTAAAACAGGGAAAACTGAAGCTTTCTTT.

This clone showed up just a few times. The CDR3, as DNA: TGTGCCAGCAGCTTAGGGGGGGCGGCTGAAGCTTTCTTT. Encoded protein: CASSLGGAAEAFF. The chain carries TRBV7-8 and TRBJ1-1; weak D call: TRBD1 (6 bases). This CDR3 is 13 amino acids long. Between the trimmed V and J ends, which lost 1 base and 6 bases, there was a span of 9 bases. Germline CDR1 and CDR2: SGHVS and FQNEAQ.

The chain joins TRBV28 to TRBJ1-2; 8 nucleotides line up with TRBD1. The germline V gene has CDR1 MDHEN and CDR2 SYDVKM. V shed 5 bases and J 5 bases; nucleotides not matched to a gene: 10. This CDR3 comprises 15 residues. As DNA, the CDR3 is TGTGCCAGCAGTAAACCCGGACAGGGCGAGTATGGCTACACCTTC. Its translation is CASSKPGQGEYGYTF.

The chain couples TRBV7-2 to TRBJ1-2; TRBD1 matches at 9 bases. V shed 5 bases and J 8 bases; nucleotides not matched to a gene: 3. From germline, CDR1 is SGHTA and CDR2 FQGNSA. This CDR3 is built from 12 residues. CDR3 amino acids: CASSLGQGGYTF. CDR3 DNA: TGTGCCAGCAGCCTGGGACAGGGCGGCTACACCTTC.